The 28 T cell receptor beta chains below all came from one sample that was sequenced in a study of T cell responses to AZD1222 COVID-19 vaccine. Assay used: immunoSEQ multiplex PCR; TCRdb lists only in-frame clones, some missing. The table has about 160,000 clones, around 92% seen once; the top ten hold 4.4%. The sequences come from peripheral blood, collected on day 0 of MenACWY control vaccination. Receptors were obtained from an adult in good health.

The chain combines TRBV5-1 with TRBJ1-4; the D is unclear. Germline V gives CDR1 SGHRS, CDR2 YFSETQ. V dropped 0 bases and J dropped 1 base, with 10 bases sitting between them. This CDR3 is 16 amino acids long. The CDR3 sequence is CASSLARGGTNEKLFF. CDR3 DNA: TGCGCCAGCAGCTTGGCCCGGGGAGGAACTAATGAAAAACTGTTTTTT.

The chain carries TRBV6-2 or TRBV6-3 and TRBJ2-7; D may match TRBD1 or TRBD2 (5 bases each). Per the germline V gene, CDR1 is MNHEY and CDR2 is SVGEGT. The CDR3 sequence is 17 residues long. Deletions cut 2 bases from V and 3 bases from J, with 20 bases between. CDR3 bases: TGTGCCAGCAGTTACGGTTTGAGGGGCCGCCAACGCTACGAGCAGTACTTC. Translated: CASSYGLRGRQRYEQYF.

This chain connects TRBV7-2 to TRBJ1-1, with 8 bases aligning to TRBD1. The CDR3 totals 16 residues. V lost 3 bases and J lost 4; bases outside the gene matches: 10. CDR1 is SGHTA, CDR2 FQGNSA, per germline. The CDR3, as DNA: TGTGCCAGCAGCTTGCTTCCGACAGGGGAAGGCACTGAAGCTTTCTTT. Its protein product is CASSLLPTGEGTEAFF.

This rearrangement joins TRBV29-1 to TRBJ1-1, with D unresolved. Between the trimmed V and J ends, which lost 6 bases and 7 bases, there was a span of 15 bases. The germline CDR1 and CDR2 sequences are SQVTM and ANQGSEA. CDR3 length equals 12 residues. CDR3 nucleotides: TGCAGCGTGATGGACGGGCCCTATGAAGCTTTCTTT. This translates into CSVMDGPYEAFF.

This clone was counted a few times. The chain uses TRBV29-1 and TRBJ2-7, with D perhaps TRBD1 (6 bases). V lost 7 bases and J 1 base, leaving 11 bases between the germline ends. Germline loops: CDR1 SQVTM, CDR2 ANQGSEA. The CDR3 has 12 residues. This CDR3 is CSANTGSYEQYF. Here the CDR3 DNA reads TGCAGCGCAAATACAGGGTCCTACGAGCAGTACTTC.

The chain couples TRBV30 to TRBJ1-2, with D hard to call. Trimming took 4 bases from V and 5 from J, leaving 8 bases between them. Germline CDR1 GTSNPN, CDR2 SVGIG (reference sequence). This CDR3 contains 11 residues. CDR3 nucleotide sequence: TGTGCCTGGACTCCCCAATATGGCTACACCTTC. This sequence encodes CAWTPQYGYTF.

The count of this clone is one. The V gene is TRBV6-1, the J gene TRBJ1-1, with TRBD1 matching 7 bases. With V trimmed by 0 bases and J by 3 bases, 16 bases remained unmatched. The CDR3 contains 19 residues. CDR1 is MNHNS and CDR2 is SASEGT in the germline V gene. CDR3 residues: CASSEAQGGGAGFDTEAFF. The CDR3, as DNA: TGTGCCAGCAGTGAAGCGCAAGGAGGGGGCGCAGGTTTCGACACTGAAGCTTTCTTT.

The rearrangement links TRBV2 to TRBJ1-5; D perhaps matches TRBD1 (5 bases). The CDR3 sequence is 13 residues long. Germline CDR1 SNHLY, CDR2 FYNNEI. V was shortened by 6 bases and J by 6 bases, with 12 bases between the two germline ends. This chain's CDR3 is CASRGDGGQPQHF. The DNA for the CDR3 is TGTGCCAGCAGGGGGGATGGAGGTCAGCCCCAGCATTTT.

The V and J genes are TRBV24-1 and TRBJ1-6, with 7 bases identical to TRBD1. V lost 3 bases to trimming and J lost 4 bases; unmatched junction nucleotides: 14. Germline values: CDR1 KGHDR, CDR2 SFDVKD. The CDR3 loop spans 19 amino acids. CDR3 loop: CATSDPDRAKKGYNSPLHF. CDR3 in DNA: TGTGCCACCAGTGATCCAGACAGGGCAAAAAAGGGATATAATTCACCCCTCCACTTT.

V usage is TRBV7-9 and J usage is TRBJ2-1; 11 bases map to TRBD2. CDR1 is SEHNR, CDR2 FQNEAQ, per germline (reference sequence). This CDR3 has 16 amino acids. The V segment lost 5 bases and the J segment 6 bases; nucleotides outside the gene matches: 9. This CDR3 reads CASSPFSGRAGNEQFF. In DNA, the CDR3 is TGTGCCAGCAGCCCCTTTAGCGGGAGGGCGGGCAATGAGCAGTTCTTC.

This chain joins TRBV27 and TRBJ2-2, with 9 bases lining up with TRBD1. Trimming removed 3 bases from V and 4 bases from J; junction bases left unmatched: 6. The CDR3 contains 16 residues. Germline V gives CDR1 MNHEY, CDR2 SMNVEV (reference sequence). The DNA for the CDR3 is TGTGCCAGCAGTTTCCCAGACAGGGGGGTCACCGGGGAGCTGTTTTTT. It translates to CASSFPDRGVTGELFF.

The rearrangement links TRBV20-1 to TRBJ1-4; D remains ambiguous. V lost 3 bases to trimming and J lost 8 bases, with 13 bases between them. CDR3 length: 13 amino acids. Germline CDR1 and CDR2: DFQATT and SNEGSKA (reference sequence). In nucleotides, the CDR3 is TGCAGTGCTAGTACGGGCCTACTCGAAAAACTGTTTTTT. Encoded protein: CSASTGLLEKLFF.

CDR3 DNA sequence: TGTGCCAGCAGCCACCTGGGACAGGGACAATTCCGGGCCGGGGAGCTGTTTTTT. It codes for CASSHLGQGQFRAGELFF. J is TRBJ2-2 and V is TRBV14, with 9 bases matching TRBD1. Looked up from germline, CDR1 is SGHDN and CDR2 is FVKESK. The CDR3 totals 18 residues. After removal of 3 bases from V and 6 bases from J, the junction contained 14 bases not matched to a gene.

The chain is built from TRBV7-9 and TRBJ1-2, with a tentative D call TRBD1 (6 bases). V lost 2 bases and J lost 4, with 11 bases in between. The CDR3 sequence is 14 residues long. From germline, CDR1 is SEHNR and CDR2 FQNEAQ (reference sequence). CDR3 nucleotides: TGTGCCAGCAGCTTACTGGACAGCTTCTATGGCTACACCTTC. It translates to CASSLLDSFYGYTF.

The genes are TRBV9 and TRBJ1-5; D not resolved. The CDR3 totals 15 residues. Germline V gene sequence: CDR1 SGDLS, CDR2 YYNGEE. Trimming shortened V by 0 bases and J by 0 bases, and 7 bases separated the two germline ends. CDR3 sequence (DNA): TGTGCCAGCAGCGTAGAAGGTTATAGCAATCAGCCCCAGCATTTT. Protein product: CASSVEGYSNQPQHF.

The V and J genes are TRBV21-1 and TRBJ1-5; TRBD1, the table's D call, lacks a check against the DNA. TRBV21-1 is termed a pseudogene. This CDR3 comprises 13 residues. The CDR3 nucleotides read TGTGCCAGCAGCAAAGGGACAGGGAAGCCCCAGCATTTT. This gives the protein CASSKGTGKPQHF.

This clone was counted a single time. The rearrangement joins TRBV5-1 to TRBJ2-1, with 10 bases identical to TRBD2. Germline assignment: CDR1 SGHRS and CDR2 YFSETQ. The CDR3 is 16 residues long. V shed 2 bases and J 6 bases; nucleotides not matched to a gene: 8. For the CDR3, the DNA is TGCGCCAGCAGCTTAGGACAGCCTAGCGGGAGCAATGAGCAGTTCTTC. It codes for CASSLGQPSGSNEQFF.

The CDR3 protein is CASSLGQGDNQPQHF. Written as DNA, the CDR3 is TGCGCCAGCAGCTTGGGTCAGGGAGACAATCAGCCCCAGCATTTT. This rearrangement joins TRBV5-1 to TRBJ1-5; possible D gene TRBD1, 5 bases. Germline CDR1 and CDR2: SGHRS and YFSETQ. The CDR3 is 15 residues long. Trimming removed 0 bases at V and 3 bases at J, with 10 bases between.

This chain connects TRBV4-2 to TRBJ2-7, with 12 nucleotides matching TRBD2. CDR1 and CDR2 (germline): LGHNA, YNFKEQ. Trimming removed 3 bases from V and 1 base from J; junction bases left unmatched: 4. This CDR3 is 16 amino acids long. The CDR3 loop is CASSQTSGGLSYEQYF. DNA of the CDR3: TGTGCCAGCAGCCAGACTAGCGGGGGCTTATCCTACGAGCAGTACTTC.

DNA of the CDR3: TGTGCCAGCAGCTTAGTCGGCAGGGTTAACACCGGGGAGCTGTTTTTT. Translating it yields CASSLVGRVNTGELFF. V and J are TRBV7-6 and TRBJ2-2, with D maybe TRBD1 (5 bases). The CDR3 totals 16 residues. Germline values: CDR1 SGHVS, CDR2 FNYEAQ. V dropped 1 base and J dropped 2 bases, with 11 bases sitting between them.

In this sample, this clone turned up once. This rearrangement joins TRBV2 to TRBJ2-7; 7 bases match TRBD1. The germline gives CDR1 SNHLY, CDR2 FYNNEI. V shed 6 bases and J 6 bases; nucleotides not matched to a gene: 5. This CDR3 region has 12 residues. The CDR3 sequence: CASRATGSEQYF. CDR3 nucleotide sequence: TGTGCCAGCAGAGCGACAGGGTCCGAGCAGTACTTC.

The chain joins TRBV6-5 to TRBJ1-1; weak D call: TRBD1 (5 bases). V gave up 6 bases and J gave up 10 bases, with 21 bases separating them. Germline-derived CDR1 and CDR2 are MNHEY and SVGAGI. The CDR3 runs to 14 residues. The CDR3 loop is CASSRTLREGVAFF. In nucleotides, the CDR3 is TGTGCCAGCAGCCGGACACTGCGCGAGGGTGTAGCTTTCTTT.

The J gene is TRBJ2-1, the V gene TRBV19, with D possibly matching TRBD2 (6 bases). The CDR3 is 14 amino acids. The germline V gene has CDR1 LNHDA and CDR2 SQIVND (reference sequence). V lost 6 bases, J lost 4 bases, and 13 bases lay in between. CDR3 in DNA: TGTGCCAGTAGCCGGGGTAGCGGTTACAATGAGCAGTTCTTC. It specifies CASSRGSGYNEQFF.

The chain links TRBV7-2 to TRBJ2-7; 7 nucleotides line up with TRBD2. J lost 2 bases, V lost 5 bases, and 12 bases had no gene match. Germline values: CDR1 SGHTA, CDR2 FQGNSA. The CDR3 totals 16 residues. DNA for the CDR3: TGTGCCAGCAGCGACCCCAGGGCGGGAGAGACCTACGAGCAGTACTTC. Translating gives CASSDPRAGETYEQYF.

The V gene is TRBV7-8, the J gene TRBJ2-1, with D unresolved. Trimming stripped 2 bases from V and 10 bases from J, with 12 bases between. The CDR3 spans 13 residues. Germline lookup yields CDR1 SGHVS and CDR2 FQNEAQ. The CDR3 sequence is CASSLSAAWEQFF. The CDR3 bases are TGTGCCAGCAGCTTAAGCGCGGCATGGGAGCAGTTCTTC.

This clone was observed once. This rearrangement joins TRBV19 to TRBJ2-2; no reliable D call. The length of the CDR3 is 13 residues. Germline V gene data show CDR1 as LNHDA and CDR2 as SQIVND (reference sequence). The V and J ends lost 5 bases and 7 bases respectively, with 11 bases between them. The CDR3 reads CASSASLSGELFF. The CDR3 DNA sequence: TGTGCCAGTAGTGCGAGCTTGAGCGGGGAGCTGTTTTTT.

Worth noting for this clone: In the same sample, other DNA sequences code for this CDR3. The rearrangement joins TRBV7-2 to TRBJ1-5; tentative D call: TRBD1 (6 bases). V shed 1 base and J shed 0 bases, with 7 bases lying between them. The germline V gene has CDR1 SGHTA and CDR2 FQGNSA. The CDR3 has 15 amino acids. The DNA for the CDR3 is TGTGCCAGCAGCTTAGGCAGGGGTAGCAATCAGCCCCAGCATTTT. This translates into CASSLGRGSNQPQHF.

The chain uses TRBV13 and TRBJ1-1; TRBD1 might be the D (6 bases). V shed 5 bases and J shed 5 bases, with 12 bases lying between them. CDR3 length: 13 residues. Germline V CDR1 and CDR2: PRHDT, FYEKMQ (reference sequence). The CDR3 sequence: CASSRGQKTEAFF. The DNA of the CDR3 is TGTGCCAGCAGCAGAGGACAGAAGACTGAAGCTTTCTTT. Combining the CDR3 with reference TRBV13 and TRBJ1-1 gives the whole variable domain AAGVIQSPRHLIKEKRETATLKCYPIPRHDTVYWYQQGPGQDPQFLISFYEKMQSDKGSIPDRFSAQQFSDYHSELNMSSLELGDSALYFCASSRGQKTEAFFGQGTRLTVV.